This TCR beta chain was recorded in a study of T-cell reconstitution after alpha-beta-depleted transplantation in children. Library preparation (for TCRbeta) was performed with unique molecular identifiers. TCRdb called the PCR reads again in MiXCR, with one record for every CDR3 protein. The profile covers over 85,000 distinct CDR3 sequences, with 10% appearing a single time and 8% taken by the ten largest. There are many counts of this clonotype. This CDR3 has 12 residues. Looked up from germline, CDR1 is SEHNR and CDR2 is FQNEAQ (reference sequence). V lost 5 bases, J lost 4 bases, and 9 bases lay in between.

This TCR was recovered from a human donor who donated a stem cell graft to a child with acute lymphoblastic leukemia. This material consisted of PBMCs from the stem cell graft donor, taken from the stem cell graft. This chain joins TRBV7-9 and TRBJ2-7; D not resolved. The CDR3, as DNA: TGTGCCAGCAGCCCGGCCCAATACGAGCAGTACTTC. Its protein is CASSPAQYEQYF.